A single sample is the source of the 22 T cell receptor beta chains below, sequenced in a study of shared clonotypes between healthy human individuals. CD45RO-negative CD8 cells positively selected for CCR7 made up the naive population, which excluded terminally differentiated effector memory CD45RA+ cells. Sequenced by immunoSEQ multiplex PCR; TCRdb stores in-frame clones only, minus some. The data show about 680,000 clones, with 92% seen just once and approximately 24% held by the top ten. The specimen was naive CD8+ T cells sorted from blood. The source is a man under 40 in good health.

The chain joins TRBV7-6 to TRBJ2-3, with 8 bases lining up with TRBD2. With V trimmed by 3 bases and J by 0 bases, 11 bases remained unmatched. The CDR3 has 18 residues. Looked up from germline, CDR1 is SGHVS and CDR2 is FNYEAQ. DNA of the CDR3: TGTGCCAGCAGCTTGGGACCTCCAGCGGGAGTAAGCACAGATACGCAGTATTTT. Amino acids: CASSLGPPAGVSTDTQYF.

The genes are TRBV4-3 and TRBJ2-7; 14 bases map to TRBD2. Germline V gene sequence: CDR1 LGHNA, CDR2 YSLEER. Trimming at V came to 0 bases and at J to 4 bases, leaving 8 bases not matched to a gene. The CDR3 covers 18 residues. The CDR3 loop reads CASSQDRTSGRIVYEQYF. DNA for the CDR3: TGCGCCAGCAGCCAAGATCGGACTAGCGGGAGGATCGTTTACGAGCAGTACTTC.

The CDR3 DNA sequence: TGTGCCAGCACCTCGGGACTAGCGGGAGGCGAGCAGTACTTC. Its protein is CASTSGLAGGEQYF. The V call is TRBV27, the J call TRBJ2-7; 15 bases fit TRBD2. Trimming at V came to 7 bases and at J to 6 bases, leaving 4 bases not matched to a gene. Germline V gene sequence: CDR1 MNHEY, CDR2 SMNVEV (reference sequence). The CDR3 is made up of 14 amino acids.

This rearrangement joins TRBV6-6 to TRBJ1-1; D perhaps matches TRBD1 (5 bases). The V and J ends lost 6 bases and 1 base respectively, with 12 bases between them. The CDR3 is 14 residues long. Looked up from germline, CDR1 is MNHNY and CDR2 is SVGAGI (reference sequence). CDR3 region: CASRELTENTEAFF. The CDR3 DNA sequence: TGTGCCAGCAGAGAGTTGACAGAGAACACTGAAGCTTTCTTT.

This clone was seen only once. The rearrangement joins TRBV27 to TRBJ2-1; 16 bases map to TRBD2. CDR1 is MNHEY, CDR2 SMNVEV, per germline (reference sequence). V was clipped by 2 bases and J by 2 bases; unmatched bases: 0. This CDR3 comprises 17 residues. In DNA, the CDR3 is TGTGCCAGCAGTTTAGGGACTAGCGGGAGGGCCTACAATGAGCAGTTCTTC. Translating gives CASSLGTSGRAYNEQFF.

The V and J genes are TRBV9 and TRBJ2-3, with D perhaps TRBD2 (7 bases). CDR1 SGDLS and CDR2 YYNGEE come from the germline V gene. The CDR3 consists of 17 residues. Trimming took 3 bases from V and 2 from J, leaving 19 bases between them. The CDR3 spells CASSAGASGLITDTQYF. CDR3 nucleotides: TGTGCCAGCAGCGCGGGGGCTAGCGGTCTAATCACAGATACGCAGTATTTT.

The CDR3 region has the DNA TGTGCCAGCAGCGTAGAAGGGGGCTCCTCGTACGAGCAGTACTTC. It translates to CASSVEGGSSYEQYF. The chain couples TRBV9 to TRBJ2-7, with 7 positions matching TRBD1. From germline, CDR1 is SGDLS and CDR2 YYNGEE. The CDR3 has 15 residues. The J segment lost 4 bases and the V segment lost 0 bases, leaving 7 bases of the junction unmatched.

The chain couples TRBV4-1 to TRBJ1-1; TRBD1 might be the D (5 bases). Germline V lookup: CDR1 MGHRA, CDR2 YSYEKL. The CDR3 has 18 residues. V lost 1 base to trimming and J lost 1 base, with 19 bases between them. The CDR3 coding sequence is TGCGCCAGCAGCCAAGGGGGACGGAGGGAAACTGAGAACACTGAAGCTTTCTTT. Translated: CASSQGGRRETENTEAFF.

The rearrangement uses TRBV7-8 and TRBJ2-1; D is unresolved. This CDR3 comprises 12 residues. Germline CDR1 and CDR2: SGHVS and FQNEAQ. With 3 bases removed from V and 4 bases from J, the gap between germline ends came to 4 bases. This CDR3 reads CASSLSYNEQFF. The CDR3 bases are TGTGCCAGCAGCTTGTCTTACAATGAGCAGTTCTTC.

The gene calls are TRBV29-1 and TRBJ2-1, with 8 bases lining up with TRBD2. The V and J ends lost 3 bases and 7 bases, in that order; junction bases with no gene match: 5. Germline-derived CDR1 and CDR2 are SQVTM and ANQGSEA. The length of the CDR3 is 13 residues. The CDR3 protein is CSVEGTRWNEQFF. CDR3 coding DNA: TGCAGCGTTGAGGGGACTAGGTGGAATGAGCAGTTCTTC.

To note about this clone: The sample holds other DNA sequences that translate to the same CDR3. The chain employs TRBV4-1 and TRBJ2-6; D is undetermined. This CDR3 contains 17 residues. V gave up 4 bases and J gave up 0 bases, with 13 bases separating them. Germline assignment: CDR1 MGHRA and CDR2 YSYEKL. The chain's CDR3 is CASSPGGSSSGANVLTF. DNA of the CDR3: TGCGCCAGCAGCCCTGGTGGGTCTAGCTCTGGGGCCAACGTCCTGACTTTC.

For the CDR3, the DNA is TGTGCCAGCTCACCAGGGCAGAACTCTGGGGCCAACGTCCTGACTTTC. This gives the protein CASSPGQNSGANVLTF. The chain uses TRBV18 and TRBJ2-6, with D unresolved. V was shortened by 2 bases and J by 0 bases, with 8 bases between the two germline ends. CDR3 length equals 16 residues. The germline V gene encodes CDR1 KGHSH and CDR2 LQKENI.

On this clone itself: Other DNA sequences in the sample encode the same CDR3. The chain uses TRBV6-5 and TRBJ2-7; D not resolved. CDR3 length: 14 amino acids. Germline V gives CDR1 MNHEY, CDR2 SVGAGI. The V gene lost 0 bases and the J gene lost 1 base, with 7 bases spanning the gap. The CDR3 here is CASSYSPGSYEQYF. The CDR3, as DNA: TGTGCCAGCAGTTACTCGCCGGGTTCCTACGAGCAGTACTTC.

The CDR3 DNA follows: TGCGCCAGCAGCCGACTCAGGCCGGACGAGCAGTACTTC. Its protein is CASSRLRPDEQYF. The genes are TRBV4-1 and TRBJ2-7, with D uncertain. Trimming removed 4 bases from V and 5 bases from J, with 12 bases in between. Germline V lookup: CDR1 MGHRA, CDR2 YSYEKL. The length of the CDR3 is 13 residues.

V gene TRBV4-1 combines with J gene TRBJ2-5; TRBD1 aligns across 7 bases. The CDR3 is made up of 17 amino acids. The germline gives CDR1 MGHRA, CDR2 YSYEKL. After removal of 3 bases from V and 0 bases from J, the junction contained 10 bases not matched to a gene. Here the CDR3 reads CASSQRGGGQDQETQYF. CDR3 nucleotides: TGCGCCAGCAGCCAGCGAGGGGGCGGACAGGACCAAGAGACCCAGTACTTC.

In this sample, this clone turned up once. The chain recombines TRBV18 with TRBJ2-3; D gene ambiguous. CDR3 length: 13 residues. The germline gives CDR1 KGHSH, CDR2 LQKENI. Trimming left V 5 bases short and J 0 bases short, with 6 bases between. The DNA of the CDR3 is TGTGCCAGCTCATCGCACAGCACAGATACGCAGTATTTT. Residues: CASSSHSTDTQYF. The full variable domain, in which reference TRBV18 and TRBJ2-3 provide the parts outside the CDR3, is NAGVMQNPRHLVRRRGQEARLRCSPMKGHSHVYWYRQLPEEGLKFMVYLQKENIIDESGMPKERFSAEFPKEGPSILRIQQVVRGDSAAYFCASSSHSTDTQYFGPGTRLTVL.

The CDR3 is CASSGGLADRQETQYF. In DNA form, the CDR3 reads TGCGCCAGCAGCGGAGGACTAGCGGATAGACAAGAGACCCAGTACTTC. The gene calls are TRBV5-1 and TRBJ2-5, with 10 positions matching TRBD2. CDR3 length: 16 amino acids. V gave up 4 bases and J gave up 2 bases; unmatched junction bases: 8. The germline V gene encodes CDR1 SGHRS and CDR2 YFSETQ.

This chain joins TRBV7-9 and TRBJ1-5; no clear D gene. V dropped 4 bases and J dropped 10 bases, with 17 bases sitting between them. The CDR3 runs to 14 residues. In germline, CDR1 is SEHNR, CDR2 FQNEAQ (reference sequence). The CDR3 coding sequence is TGTGCCAGCAGCTCTTTGGCCGGCAAGGATCCCCAGCATTTT. It codes for CASSSLAGKDPQHF.

The J gene is TRBJ2-1, the V gene TRBV27; D is undetermined. V gave up 4 bases and J gave up 7 bases, with 17 bases separating them. From germline, CDR1 is MNHEY and CDR2 SMNVEV (reference sequence). This CDR3 is built from 15 residues. CDR3 nucleotide sequence: TGTGCCAGCAGTTACGCTCCTCCCCGCCGGAATGAGCAGTTCTTC. Protein sequence: CASSYAPPRRNEQFF.

V usage is TRBV30 and J usage is TRBJ2-1, with 8 bases that match TRBD2. In germline, CDR1 is GTSNPN, CDR2 SVGIG (reference sequence). The ends lost 4 bases at V and 7 bases at J; junction bases unmatched: 0. CDR3 size: 11 residues. CDR3 sequence reads: CAWTGGNEQFF. The CDR3 DNA reads TGTGCCTGGACGGGGGGGAATGAGCAGTTCTTC.

On this clone itself: The junction differs from germline at one of its ends, possibly a read error. The V and J genes are TRBV14 and TRBJ2-1, with unresolved D. From germline, CDR1 is SGHDN and CDR2 FVKESK. CDR3 length: 14 amino acids. The CDR3, as DNA: TGTGCCAGCAGCCCCCGGGTCGCCTACAATGAACAGTTCTTC. Translation gives CASSPRVAYNEQFF.

The genes are TRBV15 and TRBJ2-5; D unresolved. Germline values: CDR1 LNHNV, CDR2 YYDKDF (reference sequence). This CDR3 is 14 amino acids long. Trimming took off 5 bases at V and 1 base at J, with 11 bases between the two ends. The DNA for the CDR3 is TGTGCCACCAGCCGACCGCCCATCCAAGAGACCCAGTACTTC. It encodes CATSRPPIQETQYF.